This T cell receptor (beta chain) was sequenced for a study of blood T cell repertoires in COVID-19 (dated by TCRdb to 2018 to 2021). With respect to the entire study: The collaborator samples originated in the United States, Italy and Spain and spanned the acute and convalescent phases of COVID-19. Samples were obtained from the ongoing ImmuneRACE study (first 160 participants) and from 1,254 subjects provided by 6 global collaborators. Where HLA class I and class II types were available, the types were taken from metadata supplied by the sample provider, not from assay-based typing. Sample metadata almost always included a de-identified subject ID, COVID-19 status, age in years and sex. A freely available public database, intended as a resource for researchers studying the immune response to SARS-CoV-2, is where the repertoires were released. The prospective study material was composed of cDNA or gDNA derived from T cells, B-cell-depleted T cells, or PBMCs. Subjects who had been exposed to COVID-19, were actively infected with it, or had recovered from it provided the deeply sampled blood TCRbeta repertoires that made up the dataset.

A second Seattle source provided samples from volunteer blood donors who had recovered from COVID-19. Each collaborating institution followed its own protocols to collect whole blood in K2EDTA tubes. Collaborator samples were shipped for TCRbeta analysis as frozen whole blood, isolated PBMCs, or DNA extracted from either sample type. Study-wide findings and limitations: The amount of clinical and demographic metadata varied by source and participant and was provided uncurated.

With respect to this clone: The target of this receptor is not known. Base qualities are missing; no much larger clone stands one base away.

In the germline V gene, CDR1 corresponds to MRHNA and CDR2 to SNTAGT. The CDR3 measures 16 amino acids from cysteine to phenylalanine. Here the CDR3 DNA is all that survives: 48 bases in frame from base 1. V is cut back by 3 bases and J by 1 base, with 6 bases in the junction unmatched. The immunoSEQ Assay, a bias-controlled multiplex PCR, was used to amplify TCRbeta CDR3 regions from genomic DNA. Under the source paper's analysis protocol: Within the assay, amplification of reference gene primers was used to estimate how many nucleated cells each sample contained. Sequence reads were collapsed and filtered to measure the absolute abundance of every unique TCRbeta CDR3 rearrangement. For each sample, productive Simpson clonality was calculated as the square root of Simpson's diversity index across productive rearrangements. Held by TCRdb, this immuneACCESS table contains in-frame sequences only and omits some clones. Under half of the omission traces to an unresolved V gene where checked; the cause of the rest is unknown. V and J calls and clone size are as listed in that table; D and trimming were resolved from the DNA. This sample comprises roughly 340,000 clones, about 90% of them detected only once. Roughly 3.3% of the sample is in the top ten clones.

Sequencing was done on a sample of peripheral blood. The chain was built from TRBV6-4 and TRBJ2-1; TRBD1 fits 7 bases in the junction. The sequence was obtained from a woman younger than 35 who had recovered from COVID-19. The sequenced DNA: TGTGCCAGCAGTGAAATAGGGGGCCAATCCTACAATGAGCAGTTCTTC. The encoded protein is CASSEIGGQSYNEQFF.